This TCR beta chain was documented in a study of T cells after somatic rescue of genetic block. The V and J ends lost 1 base and 9 bases respectively, with 13 bases between them. This CDR3 is 14 amino acids long. The germline V gene encodes CDR1 SEHNR and CDR2 FQNEAQ (reference sequence). Sequenced by immunoSEQ multiplex PCR; TCRdb stores in-frame clones only, minus some. Here the sample spans roughly 67,000 clones, just under 95% being singletons. This receptor was taken from a man in his forties or fifties. Sequencing was done on a sample of peripheral blood mononuclear cells (PBMCs). The V gene is TRBV7-9, the J gene TRBJ2-1; unclear D gene. In DNA, the CDR3 is TGTGCCAGCAGCTTAGTTAGGTCATCGGGTGAGCAGTTCTTC. Translating it yields CASSLVRSSGEQFF.